One and the same sample provided the 18 T cell receptor beta chains below, sequenced in a study of blood T cell repertoires in COVID-19. Sequencing was performed with immunoSEQ multiplex PCR; in TCRdb, only in-frame clones are kept and a portion is missing. In the table there are under 350,000 clones, approximately 85% of which are singletons. The sequenced material came from peripheral blood. The receptors originated from a human donor in a cohort sampled during active COVID-19.

The DNA for the CDR3 is TGTGCCAGCAGCGACTGGTCTGGAACCTACGAGCAGTACTTC. It encodes CASSDWSGTYEQYF. J is TRBJ2-7 and V is TRBV7-3; D remains unclear. With 5 bases removed from V and 2 bases from J, the gap between germline ends came to 13 bases. Germline V CDR1 and CDR2: SGHTA, FQGTGA. The CDR3 spans 14 residues.

The chain joins TRBV6-1 to TRBJ1-5, with D possibly matching TRBD1 (5 bases). The V end was cut by 0 bases, the J end by 1 base, with 10 bases between. The CDR3 runs 16 residues. The germline V gene has CDR1 MNHNS and CDR2 SASEGT. CDR3 amino acids: CASSEALRGSNQPQHF. CDR3 DNA: TGTGCCAGCAGTGAAGCGCTTCGGGGGAGCAATCAGCCCCAGCATTTT.

This clone has just a few counts. The rearrangement links TRBV7-9 to TRBJ2-1, with TRBD1 as a possible D gene (6 bases). V lost 5 bases, J lost 2 bases, and 10 bases lay in between. The CDR3 contains 14 residues. CDR1 is SEHNR and CDR2 is FQNEAQ in the germline V gene (reference sequence). The CDR3 coding sequence is TGTGCCAGCAGCCCACAGGGCCCCTACAATGAGCAGTTCTTC. It is translated as CASSPQGPYNEQFF.

CDR3 DNA sequence: TGTGCCAGCTCCCCTCCAAACAGGGGAGTAGCTGGAAACACCATATATTTT. It codes for CASSPPNRGVAGNTIYF. The chain employs TRBV18 and TRBJ1-3; 7 nucleotides match TRBD1. J gave up 2 bases and V 6 bases, and 13 bases lay outside the gene matches. CDR3 size: 17 residues. The germline V gene has CDR1 KGHSH and CDR2 LQKENI.

The chain links TRBV24-1 to TRBJ1-2; 10 bases match TRBD1. The germline CDR1 and CDR2 sequences are KGHDR and SFDVKD. The CDR3 consists of 15 residues. V gave up 4 bases and J gave up 4 bases; unmatched junction bases: 5. The CDR3 reads CATSEGDRGVYGYTF. In nucleotides, the CDR3 is TGTGCCACCAGTGAAGGGGACAGGGGTGTCTATGGCTACACCTTC.

The V gene is TRBV9, the J gene TRBJ2-2; a weak D match, TRBD2 (5 bases). Trimming shortened V by 4 bases and J by 1 base, and 17 bases separated the two germline ends. The CDR3 spans 17 residues. Germline CDR1 SGDLS, CDR2 YYNGEE. For the CDR3, the DNA is TGTGCCAGCAGCCCCCAACGAAGGACTCGGAACACCGGGGAGCTGTTTTTT. It encodes CASSPQRRTRNTGELFF.

The chain uses TRBV7-6 and TRBJ2-1, with 7 bases aligning to TRBD1. CDR3 length: 15 amino acids. The germline V gene has CDR1 SGHVS and CDR2 FNYEAQ. V shed 1 base and J 3 bases; nucleotides not matched to a gene: 3. DNA for the CDR3: TGTGCCAGCAGCTTAGAGACAGGGTACTACAATGAGCAGTTCTTC. This sequence encodes CASSLETGYYNEQFF.

This clone was detected a few times. The chain employs TRBV5-6 and TRBJ2-2, with 8 bases identical to TRBD2. Germline V gene sequence: CDR1 SGHDT, CDR2 YYEEEE. Unmatched junction bases numbered 5, after V lost 5 bases and J lost 5 bases. The CDR3 contains 14 residues. The CDR3 DNA reads as TGTGCCAGCAGAACTAGCGGACTTACCGGGGAGCTGTTTTTT. Protein product: CASRTSGLTGELFF.

The CDR3 loop reads CASSRGYTF. In DNA, the CDR3 is TGTGCCAGCAGCCGGGGCTACACCTTC. The chain combines TRBV5-8 with TRBJ1-2; D is unresolved. V lost 4 bases and J 8 bases, leaving 3 bases between the germline ends. The CDR3 sequence is 9 residues long. Germline V gives CDR1 SGHTS, CDR2 YDEGEE.

The gene calls are TRBV5-1 and TRBJ2-3; 8 nucleotides agree with TRBD2. The V gene's germline CDR1 is SGHRS and CDR2 YFSETQ. The CDR3 consists of 16 residues. Trimming cost V 0 bases and J 1 base; bases outside gene matches: 4. CDR3 protein: CASSLAGGPGTDTQYF. CDR3 DNA: TGCGCCAGCAGCTTGGCGGGGGGGCCTGGCACAGATACGCAGTATTTT.

The V call is TRBV7-9, the J call TRBJ2-3; D perhaps matches TRBD2 (6 bases). CDR3 length: 13 amino acids. V was trimmed by 1 base and J by 6 bases, leaving 8 bases between them. Germline values: CDR1 SEHNR, CDR2 FQNEAQ (reference sequence). The CDR3 reads CASSLEGLDTQYF. The CDR3 nucleotides read TGTGCCAGCAGCTTAGAGGGACTCGATACGCAGTATTTT. Full variable domain (rest looked up from reference TRBV7-9 and TRBJ2-3): DTGVSQNPRHKITKRGQNVTFRCDPISEHNRLYWYRQTLGQGPEFLTYFQNEAQLEKSRLLSDRFSAERPKGSFSTLEIQRTEQGDSAMYLCASSLEGLDTQYFGPGTRLTVL.

The chain recombines TRBV11-2 with TRBJ1-1; no reliable D call. The ends were cut back, 5 bases at V and 2 bases at J, with 6 bases in the middle. The CDR3 has 12 amino acids. The germline V gene has CDR1 SGHAT and CDR2 FQNNGV. CDR3 residues: CASSATNTEAFF. Written as DNA, the CDR3 is TGTGCCAGCAGCGCCACTAACACTGAAGCTTTCTTT.

The chain has TRBV7-2 and TRBJ2-7; no clear D gene. Per germline, CDR1 SGHTA and CDR2 FQGNSA. This CDR3 contains 13 residues. The V gene lost 5 bases and the J gene lost 3 bases, with 11 bases spanning the gap. The CDR3 sequence: CASSPSRGYEQYF. Written as DNA, the CDR3 is TGTGCCAGCAGCCCCTCAAGAGGCTACGAGCAGTACTTC.

The CDR3 nucleotides are TGTGCCAGCAGCTTAGAGGGTCCCTTAACCGGGGAGCTGTTTTTT. This gives the protein CASSLEGPLTGELFF. The chain is built from TRBV7-3 and TRBJ2-2; maybe TRBD2 (5 bases). The CDR3 is made up of 15 amino acids. Between the trimmed V and J ends, which lost 2 bases and 5 bases, there was a span of 12 bases. Germline V lookup: CDR1 SGHTA, CDR2 FQGTGA.

V is TRBV30 and J is TRBJ1-2, with TRBD1 as a possible D gene (5 bases). The CDR3 extends over 12 amino acids. The germline V gene has CDR1 GTSNPN and CDR2 SVGIG (reference sequence). V lost 0 bases to trimming and J lost 8 bases, with 10 bases between them. The chain's CDR3 is CAWSVGGGGYTF. CDR3 nucleotides: TGTGCCTGGAGTGTAGGCGGGGGAGGCTACACCTTC. The variable domain in full, with the rest retrieved from reference TRBV30 and TRBJ1-2, is SQTIHQWPATLVQPVGSPLSLECTVEGTSNPNLYWYRQAAGRGLQLLFYSVGIGQISSEVPQNLSASRPQDRQFILSSKKLLLSDSGFYLCAWSVGGGGYTFGSGTRLTVV.

CDR3 in DNA: TGTGCCAGCAGCAGACTTCGCACAGATACGCAGTATTTT. This gives the protein CASSRLRTDTQYF. The chain uses TRBV11-1 and TRBJ2-3; D gene unclear. V was shortened by 5 bases and J by 1 base, with 7 bases between the two germline ends. This CDR3 has 13 amino acids. CDR1 and CDR2 (germline): SGHAT, FQDESV (reference sequence).

The V gene is TRBV11-3, the J gene TRBJ2-2, with D maybe TRBD1 (6 bases). V lost 4 bases to trimming and J lost 2 bases, with 17 bases between them. Per the germline V gene, CDR1 is SGHNT and CDR2 is YENEEA. This CDR3 region has 17 residues. The CDR3 DNA reads as TGTGCCAGCAGCTCGGTTTTCAAGGGGGAAAACACCGGGGAGCTGTTTTTT. Translating it yields CASSSVFKGENTGELFF.

Comment on this clone: A much larger clone differs by one base, so this may be a read error. This chain links TRBV27 with TRBJ2-7; 8 bases map to TRBD1. Germline trimming cut 6 bases from V and 3 bases from J; bases unmatched to any gene: 4. The CDR3 has 13 residues. Germline loops: CDR1 MNHEY, CDR2 SMNVEV (reference sequence). This chain's CDR3 is CASSRDRGYEQYF. CDR3 DNA: TGTGCCAGCAGCCGAGACAGGGGCTACGAGCAGTACTTC.